A selection of T cell receptor beta chains follows, all from one sample in a study of OX40 agonist ivuxolimab in advanced cancers. Assay: immunoSEQ multiplex PCR; the TCRdb copy retains only in-frame clones and omits some. The sample has about 50,000 clones, approximately 95% seen once. The sample in question was CD4+ or CD8+ T cells sorted from blood, obtained in a trial of the OX40 agonist ivuxolimab. These TCRs come from an adult with an advanced solid tumor such as melanoma, head and neck, liver or kidney cancer. Both conserved end residues are part of each CDR3. The D gene is left open where the match is weak. Size tells how often a clone was seen (once, few, many) or the class of an expanded clone, and some rows leave it out.

D gene	clone size	V gene	J gene	CDR3 protein	CDR3 DNA
NA	NA	TRBV7-6	TRBJ2-1	CASSLQVGGAYNEQFF	TGTGCCAGCAGCTTACAAGTCGGCGGGGCCTACAATGAGCAGTTCTTC
TRBD1	NA	TRBV13	TRBJ2-7	CASSPGTGNYEQYF	TGTGCCAGCAGCCCCGGGACAGGAAATTACGAGCAGTACTTC
NA	once	TRBV5-1	TRBJ1-1	CASSSLDRNTEAFF	TGCGCCAGCAGCTCTCTGGACAGGAACACTGAAGCTTTCTTT
TRBD2	NA	TRBV5-4	TRBJ2-1	CASSLSVLAGGGGNEQFF	TGTGCCAGCAGCTTGTCTGTACTAGCGGGAGGGGGAGGCAATGAGCAGTTCTTC
NA	NA	TRBV27	TRBJ1-1	CASSRTAGSREAFF	TGTGCCAGCAGTCGGACAGCCGGCTCTAGGGAAGCTTTCTTT
NA	NA	TRBV7-6	TRBJ2-7	CASSLDRELGGYEQYF	TGTGCCAGCAGCTTAGATAGGGAGTTGGGGGGCTACGAGCAGTACTTC
NA	NA	TRBV11-2	TRBJ2-7	CASSDPTRLDYEQYF	TGTGCCAGCAGCGATCCCACACGGCTGGACTACGAGCAGTACTTC
TRBD1	NA	TRBV5-6	TRBJ1-3	CASSSGRDRPFSGNTIYF	TGTGCCAGCAGCTCGGGCCGGGACAGACCCTTCTCTGGAAACACCATATATTTT
NA	NA	TRBV30	TRBJ2-7	CAWSVTYEQYF	TGTGCCTGGAGTGTTACCTACGAGCAGTACTTC
TRBD1	NA	TRBV28	TRBJ1-4	CASRVWGQINEKLFF	TGTGCCAGCAGGGTTTGGGGACAGATTAATGAAAAACTGTTTTTT
TRBD2	NA	TRBV10-3	TRBJ2-7	CAISDGGDGYEQYF	TGTGCCATCAGTGACGGGGGGGACGGCTACGAGCAGTACTTC
NA	NA	TRBV10-1	TRBJ2-7	CASSREFPYEQYF	TGCGCCTCTAGTAGGGAATTTCCCTACGAGCAGTACTTC
NA	NA	TRBV13	TRBJ1-1	CANSLGQGWNTEAFF	TGTGCCAACAGCTTAGGGCAGGGGTGGAACACTGAAGCTTTCTTT
TRBD2	NA	TRBV27	TRBJ2-7	CASSLSTSATEQYF	TGTGCCAGCAGCCTATCCACTAGCGCGACCGAGCAGTACTTC
NA	NA	TRBV11-2	TRBJ2-1	CASSLYIQDRYNEQFF	TGTGCCAGCAGCTTATATATACAGGACCGTTACAATGAGCAGTTCTTC
TRBD2	NA	TRBV11-1	TRBJ2-7	CASSVSGNSYEQYF	TGTGCCAGCAGCGTCAGCGGGAACTCCTACGAGCAGTACTTC
NA	NA	TRBV14	TRBJ2-7	CASSLLDSIYEQYF	TGTGCCAGCAGCTTACTGGACAGTATTTACGAGCAGTACTTC
TRBD2	once	TRBV15	TRBJ2-4	CATRTTGGPAKNIQYF	TGTGCCACTCGGACAACGGGAGGGCCGGCCAAAAACATTCAGTACTTC
TRBD1	NA	TRBV5-8	TRBJ2-7	CASSFPGGASYEQYF	TGTGCCAGCAGCTTCCCAGGGGGCGCGTCCTACGAGCAGTACTTC
TRBD2	NA	TRBV7-9	TRBJ2-5	CASSQATGGYQETQYF	TGTGCCAGCAGCCAGGCTACGGGAGGCTACCAAGAGACCCAGTACTTC
NA	once	TRBV7-8	TRBJ2-2	CATPPKGRNTGELFF	TGTGCCACCCCGCCAAAGGGTAGAAACACCGGGGAGCTGTTTTTT
NA	NA	TRBV7-3	TRBJ2-3	CASSLTGGGPHTDTQYF	TGTGCCAGCAGCTTAACGGGAGGGGGTCCCCACACAGATACGCAGTATTTT
TRBD2	once	TRBV27	TRBJ2-3	CASTRRRTSMSDTQYF	TGTGCCAGCACCAGAAGGCGGACTAGCATGTCAGATACGCAGTATTTT
TRBD2	NA	TRBV7-2	TRBJ2-1	CASSLRLAGEQFF	TGTGCCAGCAGCTTACGGCTAGCGGGGGAGCAGTTCTTC